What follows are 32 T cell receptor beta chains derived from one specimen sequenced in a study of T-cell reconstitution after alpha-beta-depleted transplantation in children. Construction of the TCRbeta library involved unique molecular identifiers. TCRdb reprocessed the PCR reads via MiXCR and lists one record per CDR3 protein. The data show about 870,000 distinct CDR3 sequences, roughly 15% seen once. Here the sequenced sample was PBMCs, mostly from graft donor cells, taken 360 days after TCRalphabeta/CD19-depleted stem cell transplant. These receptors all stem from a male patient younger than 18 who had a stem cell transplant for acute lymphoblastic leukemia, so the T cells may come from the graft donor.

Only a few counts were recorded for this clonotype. CDR3 coding DNA: TGTGCCAGCGGGCCAGGGTTCACACTTTACACAGATACGCAGTATTTT. Protein: CASGPGFTLYTDTQYF. The V gene is TRBV6-1, the J gene TRBJ2-3, with D maybe TRBD1 (5 bases). V was cut by 8 bases and J by 2 bases, with 20 bases left in between. CDR3 size: 16 residues. Germline CDR1 reads MNHNS; CDR2 reads SASEGT.

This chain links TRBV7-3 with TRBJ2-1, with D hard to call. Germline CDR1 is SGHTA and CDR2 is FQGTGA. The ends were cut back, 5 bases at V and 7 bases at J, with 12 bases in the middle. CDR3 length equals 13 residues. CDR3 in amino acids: CASSPFVSNEQFF. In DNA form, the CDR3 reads TGTGCCAGCAGCCCTTTCGTCTCAAATGAGCAGTTCTTC.

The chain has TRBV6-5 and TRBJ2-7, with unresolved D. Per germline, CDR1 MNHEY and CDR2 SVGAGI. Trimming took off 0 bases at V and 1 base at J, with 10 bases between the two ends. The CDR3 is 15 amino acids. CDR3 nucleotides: TGTGCCAGCAGTTACTCGAATAGGGCTTCCTACGAGCAGTACTTC. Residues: CASSYSNRASYEQYF.

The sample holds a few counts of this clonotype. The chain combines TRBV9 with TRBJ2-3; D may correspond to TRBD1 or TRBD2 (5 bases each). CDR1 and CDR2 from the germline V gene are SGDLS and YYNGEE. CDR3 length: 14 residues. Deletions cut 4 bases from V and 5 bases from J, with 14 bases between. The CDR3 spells CASSPRDEEDTQYF. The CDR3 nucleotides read TGTGCCAGCAGCCCCCGGGACGAGGAAGATACGCAGTATTTT. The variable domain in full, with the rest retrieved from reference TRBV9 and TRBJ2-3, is DSGVTQTPKHLITATGQRVTLRCSPRSGDLSVYWYQQSLDQGLQFLIQYYNGEERAKGNILERFSAQQFPDLHSELNLSSLELGDSALYFCASSPRDEEDTQYFGPGTRLTVL.

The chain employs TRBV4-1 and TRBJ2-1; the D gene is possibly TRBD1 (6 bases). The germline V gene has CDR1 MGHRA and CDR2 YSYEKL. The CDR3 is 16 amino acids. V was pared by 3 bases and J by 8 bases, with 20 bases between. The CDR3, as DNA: TGCGCCAGCAGCCAGATAGGAGCTAGAGGGGGAGATGAGCAGTTCTTC. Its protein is CASSQIGARGGDEQFF.

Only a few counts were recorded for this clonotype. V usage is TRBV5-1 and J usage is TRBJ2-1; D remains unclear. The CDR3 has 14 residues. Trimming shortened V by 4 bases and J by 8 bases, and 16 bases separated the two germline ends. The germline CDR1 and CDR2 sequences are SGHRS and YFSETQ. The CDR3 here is CASSQASALYEQFF. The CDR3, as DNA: TGCGCCAGCAGCCAGGCCTCCGCCCTCTATGAGCAGTTCTTC.

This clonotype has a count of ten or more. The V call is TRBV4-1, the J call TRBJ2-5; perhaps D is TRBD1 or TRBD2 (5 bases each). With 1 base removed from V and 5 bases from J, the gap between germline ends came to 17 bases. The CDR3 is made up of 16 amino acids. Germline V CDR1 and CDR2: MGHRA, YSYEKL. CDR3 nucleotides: TGCGCCAGCAGCCAAGTCGGGGCCCGAGGGAAGGAGACCCAGTACTTC. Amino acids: CASSQVGARGKETQYF.

The CDR3 protein is CASSFKGWNNEQFF. For the CDR3, the DNA is TGTGCCAGCAGTTTCAAAGGCTGGAACAATGAGCAGTTCTTC. The rearrangement uses TRBV12-3 or TRBV12-4 and TRBJ2-1, with D unclear. Trimming shortened V by 3 bases and J by 5 bases, and 11 bases separated the two germline ends. There are 14 residues in the CDR3.

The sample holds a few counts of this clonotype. CDR3 protein: CSEKAGGETQYF. The CDR3 coding sequence is TGCAGCGAGAAGGCGGGGGGAGAGACCCAGTACTTC. The J gene is TRBJ2-5, the V gene TRBV29-1; 8 bases are a match to TRBD2. V lost 7 bases to trimming and J lost 4 bases; unmatched junction nucleotides: 5. Germline CDR1 is SQVTM and CDR2 is ANQGSEA. CDR3 length equals 12 residues.

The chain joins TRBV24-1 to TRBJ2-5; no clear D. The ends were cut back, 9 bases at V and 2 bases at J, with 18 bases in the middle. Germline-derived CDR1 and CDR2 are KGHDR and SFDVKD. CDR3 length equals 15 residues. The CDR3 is CATAAPRGSQETQYF. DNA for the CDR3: TGTGCCACCGCGGCGCCGCGAGGTTCTCAAGAGACCCAGTACTTC.

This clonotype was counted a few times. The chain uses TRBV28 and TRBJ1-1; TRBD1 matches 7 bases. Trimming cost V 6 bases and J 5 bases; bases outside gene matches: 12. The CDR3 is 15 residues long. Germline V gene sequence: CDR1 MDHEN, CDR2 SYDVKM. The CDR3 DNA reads TGTGCCAGCAGATCTCGACAGGGTCATTCTACTGAAGCTTTCTTT. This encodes CASRSRQGHSTEAFF. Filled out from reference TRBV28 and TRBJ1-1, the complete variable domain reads DVKVTQSSRYLVKRTGEKVFLECVQDMDHENMFWYRQDPGLGLRLIYFSYDVKMKEKGDIPEGYSVSREKKERFSLILESASTNQTSMYLCASRSRQGHSTEAFFGQGTRLTVV.

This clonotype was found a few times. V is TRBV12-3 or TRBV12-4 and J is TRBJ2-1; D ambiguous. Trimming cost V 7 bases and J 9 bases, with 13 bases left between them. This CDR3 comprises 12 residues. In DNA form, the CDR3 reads TGTGCCAGCATCCCCGACGTGGGTGAGCAGTTCTTC. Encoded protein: CASIPDVGEQFF.

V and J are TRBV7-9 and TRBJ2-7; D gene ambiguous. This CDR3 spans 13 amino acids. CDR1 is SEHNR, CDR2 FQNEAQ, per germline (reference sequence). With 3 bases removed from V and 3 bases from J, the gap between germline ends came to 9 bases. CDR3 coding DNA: TGTGCCAGCAGCTTTCCAGGATACTACGAGCAGTACTTC. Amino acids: CASSFPGYYEQYF.

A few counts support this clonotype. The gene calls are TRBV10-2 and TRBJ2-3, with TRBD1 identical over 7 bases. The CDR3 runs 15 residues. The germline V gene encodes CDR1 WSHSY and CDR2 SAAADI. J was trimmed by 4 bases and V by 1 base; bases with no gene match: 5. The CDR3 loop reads CASSEWGQGADTQYF. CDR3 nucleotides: TGCGCCAGCAGTGAGTGGGGGCAGGGGGCAGATACGCAGTATTTT.

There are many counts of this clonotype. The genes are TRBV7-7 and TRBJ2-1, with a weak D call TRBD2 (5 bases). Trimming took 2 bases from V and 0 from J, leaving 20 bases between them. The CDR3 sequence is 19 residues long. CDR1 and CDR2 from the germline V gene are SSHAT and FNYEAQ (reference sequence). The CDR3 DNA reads TGTGCCAGCAGCTTAAAGCATCCCGCCCTGGGGAGCTCCTACAATGAGCAGTTCTTC. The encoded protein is CASSLKHPALGSSYNEQFF. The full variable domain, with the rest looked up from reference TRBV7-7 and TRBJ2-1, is GAGVSQSPRYKVTKRGQDVTLRCDPISSHATLYWYQQALGQGPEFLTYFNYEAQPDKSGLPSDRFSAERPEGSISTLTIQRTEQRDSAMYRCASSLKHPALGSSYNEQFFGPGTRLTVL.

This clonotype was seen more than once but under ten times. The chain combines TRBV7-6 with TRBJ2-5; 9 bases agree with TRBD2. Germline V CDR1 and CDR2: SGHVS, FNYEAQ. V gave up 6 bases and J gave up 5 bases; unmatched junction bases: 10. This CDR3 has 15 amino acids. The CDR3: CASRPLAGNEETQYF. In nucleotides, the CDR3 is TGTGCCAGCAGGCCTCTAGCGGGAAACGAGGAGACCCAGTACTTC.

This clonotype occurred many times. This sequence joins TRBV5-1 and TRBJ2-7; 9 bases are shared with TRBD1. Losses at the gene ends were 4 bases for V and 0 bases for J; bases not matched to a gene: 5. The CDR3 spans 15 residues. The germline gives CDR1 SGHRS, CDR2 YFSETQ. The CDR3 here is CASSLDRGGSYEQYF. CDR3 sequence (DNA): TGCGCCAGCAGCCTGGACAGGGGAGGCTCCTACGAGCAGTACTTC.

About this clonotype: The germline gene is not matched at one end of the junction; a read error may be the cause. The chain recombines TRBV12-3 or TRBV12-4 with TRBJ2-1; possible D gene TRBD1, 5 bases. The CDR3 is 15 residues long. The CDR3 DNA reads TGTGCCAGCACCCCACGACAGTTTTCAGCCCGAGAAGGTATCTTC. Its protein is CASTPRQFSAREGIF.

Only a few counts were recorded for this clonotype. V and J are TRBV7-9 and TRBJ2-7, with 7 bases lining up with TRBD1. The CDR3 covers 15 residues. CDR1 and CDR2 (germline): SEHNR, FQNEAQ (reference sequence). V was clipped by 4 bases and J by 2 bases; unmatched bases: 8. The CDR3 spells CASSSWAGTAYEQYF. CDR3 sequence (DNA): TGTGCCAGCAGCTCCTGGGCCGGGACAGCCTACGAGCAGTACTTC.

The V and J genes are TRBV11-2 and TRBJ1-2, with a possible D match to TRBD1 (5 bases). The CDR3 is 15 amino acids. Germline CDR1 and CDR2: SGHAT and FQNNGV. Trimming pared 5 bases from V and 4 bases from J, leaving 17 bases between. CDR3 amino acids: CASSPLPRGRYGYTF. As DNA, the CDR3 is TGTGCCAGCAGCCCCCTACCACGGGGACGCTATGGCTACACCTTC.

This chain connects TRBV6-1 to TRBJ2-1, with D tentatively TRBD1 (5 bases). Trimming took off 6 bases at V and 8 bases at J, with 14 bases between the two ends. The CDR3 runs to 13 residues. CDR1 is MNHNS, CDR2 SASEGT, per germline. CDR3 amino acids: CASRGRPDYEQFF. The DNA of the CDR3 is TGTGCCAGCAGGGGGCGGCCAGACTATGAGCAGTTCTTC.

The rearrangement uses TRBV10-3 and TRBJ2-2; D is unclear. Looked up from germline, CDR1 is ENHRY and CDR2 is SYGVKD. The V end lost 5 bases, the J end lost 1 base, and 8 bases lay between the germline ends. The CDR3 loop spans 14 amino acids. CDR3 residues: CAISSGRNTGELFF. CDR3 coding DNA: TGTGCCATCAGTTCCGGGCGGAACACCGGGGAGCTGTTTTTT.

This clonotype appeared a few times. CDR3 nucleotide sequence: TGTGCCACCTCGGGACTAGCGGGATCAAACAAACCCGGGGAGCTGTTTTTT. It encodes CATSGLAGSNKPGELFF. The rearrangement joins TRBV6-2 or TRBV6-3 to TRBJ2-2, with 13 bases identical to TRBD2. After removal of 10 bases from V and 6 bases from J, the junction contained 14 bases not matched to a gene. The germline gives CDR1 MNHEY, CDR2 SVGEGT. The CDR3 runs 17 residues.

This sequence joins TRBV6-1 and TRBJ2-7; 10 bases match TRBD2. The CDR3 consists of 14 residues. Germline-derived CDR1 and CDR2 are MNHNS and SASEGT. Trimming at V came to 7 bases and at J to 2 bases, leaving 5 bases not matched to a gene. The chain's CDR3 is CASTLSGRAYEQYF. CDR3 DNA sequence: TGTGCCAGCACTCTAAGCGGGAGGGCCTACGAGCAGTACTTC.

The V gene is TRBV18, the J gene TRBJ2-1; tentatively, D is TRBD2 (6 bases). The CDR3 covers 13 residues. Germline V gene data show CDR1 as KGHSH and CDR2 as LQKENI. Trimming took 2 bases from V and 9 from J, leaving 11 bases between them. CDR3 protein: CASSPKGLGEQFF. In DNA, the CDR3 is TGTGCCAGCTCACCAAAGGGACTCGGTGAGCAGTTCTTC.

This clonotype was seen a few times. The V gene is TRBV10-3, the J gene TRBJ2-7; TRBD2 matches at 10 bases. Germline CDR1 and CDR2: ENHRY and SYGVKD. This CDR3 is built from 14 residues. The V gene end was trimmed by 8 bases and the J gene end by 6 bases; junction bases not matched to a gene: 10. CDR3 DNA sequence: TGTGCCATCGTACCCGGGACTAGCGTCCGCGAGCAGTACTTC. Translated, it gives CAIVPGTSVREQYF.

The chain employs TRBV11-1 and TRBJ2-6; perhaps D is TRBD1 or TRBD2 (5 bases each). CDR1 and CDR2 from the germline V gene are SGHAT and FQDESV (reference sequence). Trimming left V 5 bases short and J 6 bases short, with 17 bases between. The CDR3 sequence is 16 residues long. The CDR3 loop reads CASSTFGTVVANVLTF. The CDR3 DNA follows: TGTGCCAGCAGCACTTTCGGGACGGTGGTGGCCAACGTCCTGACTTTC.

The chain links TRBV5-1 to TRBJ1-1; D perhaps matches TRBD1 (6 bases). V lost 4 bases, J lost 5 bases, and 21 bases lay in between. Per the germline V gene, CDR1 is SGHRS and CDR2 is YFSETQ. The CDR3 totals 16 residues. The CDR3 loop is CASSIQGNRVGTEAFF. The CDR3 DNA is TGCGCCAGCAGCATCCAAGGAAACAGGGTAGGGACTGAAGCTTTCTTT.

In nucleotides, the CDR3 is TGTGCCACCAGCAGAGCCGGACTAGCGGGCCTCCTCCAAGAGACCCAGTACTTC. Protein product: CATSRAGLAGLLQETQYF. The chain links TRBV15 to TRBJ2-5; the match to TRBD2 covers 11 bases. Per germline, CDR1 LNHNV and CDR2 YYDKDF (reference sequence). The CDR3 runs to 18 residues. V was pared by 1 base and J by 1 base, with 8 bases of the junction left unmatched.

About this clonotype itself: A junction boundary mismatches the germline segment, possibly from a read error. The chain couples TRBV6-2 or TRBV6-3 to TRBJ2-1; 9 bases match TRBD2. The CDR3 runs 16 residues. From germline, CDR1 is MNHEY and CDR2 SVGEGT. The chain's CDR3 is CASSYFGAGGLDEQFF. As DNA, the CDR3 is TGTGCCAGCAGCTACTTCGGAGCGGGAGGTTTGGATGAGCAGTTCTTC.

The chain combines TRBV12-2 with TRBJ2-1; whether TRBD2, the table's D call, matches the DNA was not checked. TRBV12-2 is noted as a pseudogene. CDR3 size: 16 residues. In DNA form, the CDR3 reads TGTGCAAGTCGCTTAGAACTAGCGGGAGGGCCCAATGAGCAGTTCTTC. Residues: CASRLELAGGPNEQFF.

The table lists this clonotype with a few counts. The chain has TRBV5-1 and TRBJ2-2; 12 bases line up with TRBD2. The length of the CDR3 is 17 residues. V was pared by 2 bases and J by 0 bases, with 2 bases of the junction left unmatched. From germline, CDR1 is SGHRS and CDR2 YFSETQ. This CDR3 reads CASSFGLAGTNTGELFF. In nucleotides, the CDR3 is TGCGCCAGCAGCTTTGGACTAGCGGGAACGAACACCGGGGAGCTGTTTTTT.